This T cell receptor beta chain is from a study of Graves' ophthalmopathy and Graves' hyperthyroidism. The study amplified TCR beta CDR3 regions using RNA transcripts. HTBI-primed first-round RT-PCR preceded second-round multiplex PCR. Using its own MiXCR run on the multiplex PCR reads, TCRdb lists one record per CDR3 protein. The sample records a few hundred thousand distinct CDR3 sequences, roughly 16% being singletons. With regard to this clonotype: As yet, its antigen is unknown. This clone may be a read error of a much larger clone one base away.

General study results and limits: The majority of expanded thyroid clonotypes above 0.001 frequency also occurred in blood.

In germline, CDR1 is MNHNS, CDR2 SASEGT. CDR3 length: 13 amino acids. This sequence joins TRBV6-1 and TRBJ2-5, with D unclear. Input material: peripheral blood. The clonotype was recovered from an adult man with Graves' ophthalmopathy. The DNA for the CDR3 is TGTACCAGCAGTGAAGCGCATGAAAAGACCCAGTACTTC. It yields the protein CTSSEAHEKTQYF.